A selection of T cell receptor beta chains follows, all from one sample in a study of T cell responses to AZD1222 COVID-19 vaccine. The assay was immunoSEQ multiplex PCR, and TCRdb's table has in-frame clones only and misses some. This table has 90,000 to 140,000 clones, roughly 88% appearing once. The sequencing here drew on peripheral blood, taken on day 0 of AZD1222 vaccination. Every receptor here comes from an adult in good health. The CDR3 runs from the conserved cysteine through the conserved F or W. The D gene is left open where the match is weak. Part of the rows lack a size; the others show once, few, many or a class for expanded clones.

abundance,j_gene,len,v_gene,d_gene,CDR3nt,CDR3aa
.,TRBJ1-6,14,TRBV18,.,TGTGCCAGCGCGGTGGGTCGTAACAATTCACCCCTCCACTTT,CASAVGRNNSPLHF
.,TRBJ1-2,16,TRBV1,.,TGCACCAGCAGCCTCGGGACAGGGGGATCTAACTATGGCTACACCTTC,CTSSLGTGGSNYGYTF
.,TRBJ2-3,15,TRBV3-1/TRBV3-2,TRBD2,TGTGCCAGCAGCCAAGATGAAGCGGGGACAGATACGCAGTATTTT,CASSQDEAGTDTQYF
.,TRBJ2-7,14,TRBV24-1,.,TGTGCCACCAGTGATAACAGGTTTCCCTACGAGCAGTACTTC,CATSDNRFPYEQYF
.,TRBJ2-4,20,TRBV11-3,.,TGTGCCAGCAGCTTAGATTCGATGTGGGTGAGGGCGCAAGCCAAAAACATTCAGTACTTC,CASSLDSMWVRAQAKNIQYF
.,TRBJ1-2,14,TRBV7-9,.,TGTGCCAGCAGCTTGCCAGGACTAAGAACCGGCTACACCTTC,CASSLPGLRTGYTF
.,TRBJ2-7,16,TRBV5-1,TRBD2,TGCGCCAGCAGCTTGGAGCTTGGTAGCGGGGCCTACGAGCAGTACTTC,CASSLELGSGAYEQYF
medium-sized,TRBJ2-3,14,TRBV5-1,.,TGCGCCAGCAGCCCCGGGACAAACACAGATACGCAGTATTTT,CASSPGTNTDTQYF
.,TRBJ1-2,12,TRBV12-3/TRBV12-4,.,TGTGCCAGCTCACCGGGGGACTATGGCTACACCTTC,CASSPGDYGYTF
.,TRBJ1-1,14,TRBV7-2,TRBD1,TGTGCCAGCAGCAGGGACAGGGCGAACACTGAAGCTTTCTTT,CASSRDRANTEAFF
.,TRBJ1-5,16,TRBV21-1,.,TGTGCCAGCAGCAAAGTCCTTCACAGATCCAATCAGCCCCAGCATTTT,CASSKVLHRSNQPQHF
.,TRBJ2-7,13,TRBV10-2,TRBD2,TGCGCCAGCGGCGGGAGATTTACCTACGAGCAGTACTTC,CASGGRFTYEQYF
few,TRBJ2-7,14,TRBV4-3,.,TGCGCCAGCAGCCAATTAACAGCCTCCTACGAGCAGTACTTC,CASSQLTASYEQYF
.,TRBJ2-5,15,TRBV11-2,TRBD1,TGTGCCAGCAGCTTTGGGACAGGGGGCTTGGAGACCCAGTACTTC,CASSFGTGGLETQYF
.,TRBJ2-7,16,TRBV13,TRBD2,TGTGCCAGCAGCTTAAGGGGTAGCGGGAATACCTACGAGCAGTACTTC,CASSLRGSGNTYEQYF
.,TRBJ2-1,15,TRBV13,.,TGTGCCAGCAGCCCCATGGGTCCCTCCTACAATGAGCAGTTCTTC,CASSPMGPSYNEQFF
.,TRBJ2-3,15,TRBV6-5,.,TGTGCCAGCAGTTACCGTACTAGTCCCCCAGATACGCAGTATTTT,CASSYRTSPPDTQYF
few,TRBJ2-2,13,TRBV7-9,.,TGTGCCAGCAGCCCAGGGGCTTACGGGGAGCTGTTTTTT,CASSPGAYGELFF
.,TRBJ2-3,15,TRBV6-5,.,TGTGCCAGCAGTTACTTGAGAGACTACACAGATACGCAGTATTTT,CASSYLRDYTDTQYF
.,TRBJ2-1,13,TRBV24-1,.,TGTGCCACCAGTGATTTGCACAGAAACGAGCAGTTCTTC,CATSDLHRNEQFF
.,TRBJ1-4,14,TRBV14,.,TGTGCCAGCAGCCAAGACGGAGCTAATGAAAAACTGTTTTTT,CASSQDGANEKLFF
few,TRBJ2-1,12,TRBV7-9,TRBD2,TGTGCCAGCAGCCGACTAGCGGGGGATGAGTTCTTC,CASSRLAGDEFF
.,TRBJ2-1,15,TRBV28,TRBD2,TGTGCCAGCAGAGTCGGGGACGGGAGGGCCAGGGAGCAGTTCTTC,CASRVGDGRAREQFF
once,TRBJ2-3,15,TRBV6-5,TRBD2,TGTGCCAGCAGTTACTTTACGGGAGGAGGAGATACGCAGTATTTT,CASSYFTGGGDTQYF
.,TRBJ2-1,14,TRBV2,TRBD2,TGTGCCAGCAGGGCCCATGGCGGGAGTAATGAGCAGTTCTTC,CASRAHGGSNEQFF
.,TRBJ1-3,15,TRBV19,.,TGTGCCAGTAGTAAGCTCACAGTCGCTGGAAACACCATATATTTT,CASSKLTVAGNTIYF
few,TRBJ1-5,15,TRBV15,.,TGTGCCACCAGCAGAGATCCCGGGGGACATCAGCCCCAGCATTTT,CATSRDPGGHQPQHF
.,TRBJ2-7,15,TRBV27,.,TGTGCCAGTTCACAGGCAGGGGTGGGATTCTACGAGCAGTACTTC,CASSQAGVGFYEQYF
.,TRBJ1-1,16,TRBV11-1,.,TGTGCCAGCAGCTCCCAGAGTGGACTTATGAACACTGAAGCTTTCTTT,CASSSQSGLMNTEAFF
once,TRBJ2-3,14,TRBV19,.,TGTGCCAGTAGTTTCGCAGGGGGCACAGATACGCAGTATTTT,CASSFAGGTDTQYF
.,TRBJ1-1,15,TRBV9,TRBD1,TGTGCCAGCAGCGCGGGGACAGTAAGGGTCACTGAAGCTTTCTTT,CASSAGTVRVTEAFF
.,TRBJ2-3,15,TRBV9,TRBD2,TGTGCCAGCAGCGCAAGAGCGGGGGGGACAGATACGCAGTATTTT,CASSARAGGTDTQYF
.,TRBJ2-7,17,TRBV6-7,TRBD1,TGTGCCAGCAGTTACTCGGCCCGGACAGGTCTGCCCTACGAGCAGTACTTC,CASSYSARTGLPYEQYF
.,TRBJ1-5,13,TRBV7-9,TRBD1,TGTGCCAGCAGCGCGGGACAGGGGAGGGCCCAGCATTTT,CASSAGQGRAQHF
.,TRBJ1-3,15,TRBV7-6,.,TGTGCCAGCAGCTTAGGTGGCGGCAGGGTTAACACCATATATTTT,CASSLGGGRVNTIYF
.,TRBJ2-2,12,TRBV7-2,.,TGTGCCAGCAGCAGTTACACCGGGGAGCTGTTTTTT,CASSSYTGELFF